The 27 T cell receptor beta chains below were found in one sample sequenced in a study of OX40 agonist ivuxolimab in advanced cancers. Sequenced by immunoSEQ multiplex PCR; TCRdb stores in-frame clones only, minus some. Found here are roughly 34,000 clones, approximately 80% of them singletons; the top ten hold approximately 12%. The sample consisted of CD4+ or CD8+ T cells sorted from blood, taken in a trial of the OX40 agonist ivuxolimab. Source of these receptors: an adult with an advanced solid tumor such as melanoma, head and neck, liver or kidney cancer.

The gene calls are TRBV5-4 and TRBJ2-5, with 14 bases lining up with TRBD2. The CDR3 totals 17 residues. CDR1 and CDR2 from the germline V gene are SGHNT and YYREEE (reference sequence). The junction had 9 bases not matched to a gene; V was cut back by 4 bases and J by 4 bases. CDR3 DNA sequence: TGTGCCAGCAGCCCCGGACTAGCGGGAGGAGGAATAGAGACCCAGTACTTC. Protein sequence: CASSPGLAGGGIETQYF.

Only a few counts were recorded for this clone. This chain joins TRBV4-3 and TRBJ1-2, with TRBD1 matching over 8 bases. The CDR3 is 15 residues long. CDR1 is LGHNA, CDR2 YSLEER, per germline. J was trimmed by 6 bases and V by 0 bases; bases with no gene match: 6. The CDR3 coding sequence is TGCGCCAGCAGCCAAGATCGACGACAGGGGAATGGCTACACCTTC. This codes for CASSQDRRQGNGYTF.

DNA for the CDR3: TGTGCCAGCAAAGTAGCGGGGGGTGTAAGCACAGATACGCAGTATTTT. It encodes CASKVAGGVSTDTQYF. V usage is TRBV5-6 and J usage is TRBJ2-3, with 10 positions matching TRBD2. After removal of 6 bases from V and 0 bases from J, the junction contained 7 bases not matched to a gene. The germline CDR1 and CDR2 sequences are SGHDT and YYEEEE. The CDR3 covers 16 residues.

This clone was detected a few times. This chain uses TRBV30 with TRBJ1-1; the D is unclear. Trimming took 2 bases from V and 2 from J, leaving 6 bases between them. The length of the CDR3 is 12 residues. CDR1 and CDR2 (germline): GTSNPN, SVGIG (reference sequence). The CDR3 loop is CAWSSYNTEAFF. For the CDR3, the DNA is TGTGCCTGGAGTAGTTACAACACTGAAGCTTTCTTT.

This rearrangement joins TRBV9 to TRBJ2-2; D is tentatively TRBD1 or TRBD2 (8 bases each). The germline gives CDR1 SGDLS, CDR2 YYNGEE. The CDR3 has 22 residues. V was pared by 3 bases and J by 4 bases, with 34 bases between. CDR3 sequence: CASSERIGTGLMREVGTGELFF. CDR3 bases: TGTGCCAGCAGCGAGAGGATTGGGACAGGACTCATGCGGGAGGTTGGCACCGGGGAGCTGTTTTTT.

The J gene is TRBJ2-7, the V gene TRBV21-1; the table calls TRBD1, which could not be checked here. TRBV21-1 corresponds to a pseudogene. The CDR3 spans 11 residues. The CDR3 DNA reads TGTGCCAGCAGTACCAGAGGGGGGCAGTACTTC. This translates into CASSTRGGQYF.

The rearrangement uses TRBV7-9 and TRBJ2-2; D might be TRBD1 (6 bases). This CDR3 contains 15 residues. The V gene lost 4 bases and the J gene lost 6 bases, with 15 bases spanning the gap. CDR1 is SEHNR and CDR2 is FQNEAQ in the germline V gene (reference sequence). The CDR3 protein is CASSSTGRVPGELFF. CDR3 in DNA: TGTGCCAGCAGCTCGACAGGTCGGGTCCCCGGGGAGCTGTTTTTT.

V and J are TRBV7-8 and TRBJ2-3; D not certain. V lost 7 bases and J lost 4, with 3 bases in between. The germline V gene encodes CDR1 SGHVS and CDR2 FQNEAQ. The CDR3 spans 10 residues. The CDR3 nucleotides read TGTGCCAGCAAGGCAGATACGCAGTATTTT. Amino acids: CASKADTQYF.

The rearrangement joins TRBV19 to TRBJ2-7, with 8 bases aligning to TRBD2. Trimming cost V 3 bases and J 3 bases; bases outside gene matches: 1. This CDR3 comprises 13 residues. Germline CDR1 and CDR2: LNHDA and SQIVND (reference sequence). The chain's CDR3 is CASSMRGDYEQYF. DNA for the CDR3: TGTGCCAGTAGTATGCGGGGGGACTACGAGCAGTACTTC. Using reference TRBV19 and TRBJ2-7 for the parts outside the CDR3, the full variable domain is DGGITQSPKYLFRKEGQNVTLSCEQNLNHDAMYWYRQDPGQGLRLIYYSQIVNDFQKGDIAEGYSVSREKKESFPLTVTSAQKNPTAFYLCASSMRGDYEQYFGPGTRLTVT.

The chain uses TRBV4-1 and TRBJ2-1, with 8 bases lining up with TRBD2. The V gene end was trimmed by 4 bases and the J gene end by 0 bases; junction bases not matched to a gene: 5. There are 16 residues in the CDR3. Germline CDR1 and CDR2: MGHRA and YSYEKL. The CDR3 region has the DNA TGCGCCAGCAGCCGCGAGCGGGAGAGCTCCTACAATGAGCAGTTCTTC. It encodes CASSRERESSYNEQFF.

This chain links TRBV5-1 with TRBJ2-2; TRBD1 aligns across 10 bases. Germline CDR1 reads SGHRS; CDR2 reads YFSETQ. CDR3 size: 18 residues. J gave up 1 base and V 3 bases, and 9 bases lay outside the gene matches. The CDR3, as DNA: TGCGCCAGCAGCTCTGGGGGACAGGGGCCTGAGAACACCGGGGAGCTGTTTTTT. Its translation: CASSSGGQGPENTGELFF.

The chain has TRBV6-5 and TRBJ2-7; D gene ambiguous. Trimming removed 0 bases from V and 2 bases from J, with 14 bases in between. This CDR3 has 16 amino acids. Germline CDR1 MNHEY, CDR2 SVGAGI. This chain's CDR3 is CASSYSSLGTAYEQYF. The CDR3, as DNA: TGTGCCAGCAGTTACTCGAGTCTTGGCACGGCCTACGAGCAGTACTTC.

In the case of this clone: Other nucleotide sequences in the sample specify the same CDR3. The chain recombines TRBV11-2 with TRBJ2-7; maybe TRBD2 (7 bases). In germline, CDR1 is SGHAT, CDR2 FQNNGV. The CDR3 is 15 residues long. V lost 1 base and J 6 bases, leaving 16 bases between the germline ends. The CDR3 nucleotides are TGTGCCAGCAGCTTAGCTGGGGGGGCGGGGCGCGAGCAGTACTTC. It encodes CASSLAGGAGREQYF.

The chain recombines TRBV6-5 with TRBJ2-5; D not certain. CDR1 is MNHEY and CDR2 is SVGAGI in the germline V gene. CDR3 length equals 11 residues. V was trimmed by 6 bases and J by 5 bases, leaving 7 bases between them. CDR3 amino acids: CASSSTETQYF. CDR3 bases: TGTGCCAGCAGCTCCACCGAGACCCAGTACTTC.

On this clone: This same CDR3 is encoded by further DNA sequences in the sample. The rearrangement uses TRBV9 and TRBJ2-3; D may correspond to TRBD1 or TRBD2 (6 bases each). The CDR3 has 16 amino acids. Per the germline V gene, CDR1 is SGDLS and CDR2 is YYNGEE. Between the trimmed V and J ends, which lost 0 bases and 1 base, there was a span of 12 bases. Here the CDR3 reads CASSVAGGGRTDTQYF. CDR3 sequence (DNA): TGTGCCAGCAGCGTAGCCGGGGGCGGACGCACAGATACGCAGTATTTT. The complete variable domain, with remaining parts taken from reference TRBV9 and TRBJ2-3, reads DSGVTQTPKHLITATGQRVTLRCSPRSGDLSVYWYQQSLDQGLQFLIQYYNGEERAKGNILERFSAQQFPDLHSELNLSSLELGDSALYFCASSVAGGGRTDTQYFGPGTRLTVL.

This chain joins TRBV27 and TRBJ1-1; maybe TRBD1 (5 bases). The V end lost 4 bases, the J end lost 2 bases, and 14 bases lay between the germline ends. Germline CDR1 and CDR2: MNHEY and SMNVEV (reference sequence). The CDR3 runs 15 residues. CDR3 sequence reads: CASSSAGFLNTEAFF. CDR3 bases: TGTGCCAGCAGTTCGGCAGGGTTCCTTAACACTGAAGCTTTCTTT.

Only one count was recorded for this clone. This chain joins TRBV5-1 and TRBJ2-1; possibly TRBD1 for D (5 bases). This CDR3 has 12 amino acids. The V end lost 5 bases, the J end lost 9 bases, and 12 bases lay between the germline ends. Germline CDR1 reads SGHRS; CDR2 reads YFSETQ. The CDR3 sequence: CASRLDSFEQFF. DNA for the CDR3: TGCGCCAGCAGGTTAGACAGTTTTGAGCAGTTCTTC.

The rearrangement uses TRBV9 and TRBJ2-7; 8 nucleotides agree with TRBD1. Germline CDR1 reads SGDLS; CDR2 reads YYNGEE. J gave up 4 bases and V 7 bases, and 10 bases lay outside the gene matches. The CDR3 is made up of 14 amino acids. The CDR3: CASSIDRGGYEQYF. The CDR3, as DNA: TGTGCCAGCTCTATTGACAGGGGTGGGTACGAGCAGTACTTC.

The chain employs TRBV13 and TRBJ1-1, with D maybe TRBD1 (6 bases). Trimming cost V 5 bases and J 11 bases, with 15 bases left between them. Germline V gene data show CDR1 as PRHDT and CDR2 as FYEKMQ (reference sequence). There are 12 residues in the CDR3. CDR3 amino acids: CASSPVGGRAFF. In DNA form, the CDR3 reads TGTGCCAGCAGCCCCGTAGGGGGTCGGGCTTTCTTT.

The V gene is TRBV29-1, the J gene TRBJ2-7; a possible D gene is TRBD1 (6 bases). Per the germline V gene, CDR1 is SQVTM and CDR2 is ANQGSEA. Trimming removed 0 bases from V and 0 bases from J, with 18 bases in between. The CDR3 contains 17 residues. The CDR3 reads CSVEEIKGWGPSYEQYF. CDR3 nucleotides: TGCAGCGTTGAAGAAATCAAGGGGTGGGGGCCCTCCTACGAGCAGTACTTC.

This chain uses TRBV6-5 with TRBJ2-2; 7 bases map to TRBD1. The CDR3 consists of 13 residues. V lost 2 bases to trimming and J lost 7 bases; unmatched junction nucleotides: 1. The germline CDR1 and CDR2 sequences are MNHEY and SVGAGI. The CDR3 is CASSYTGVGELFF. The CDR3 DNA follows: TGTGCCAGCAGTTACACAGGGGTCGGGGAGCTGTTTTTT.

This rearrangement joins TRBV11-2 to TRBJ1-5, with a tentative D call TRBD1 (5 bases). The CDR3 is 15 residues long. Germline V gene data show CDR1 as SGHAT and CDR2 as FQNNGV. The V end was cut by 3 bases, the J end by 6 bases, with 15 bases between. This chain's CDR3 is CASSFGWGDPQPQHF. The CDR3, as DNA: TGTGCCAGCAGCTTTGGGTGGGGGGACCCTCAGCCCCAGCATTTT.

The chain uses TRBV11-2 and TRBJ2-7; perhaps TRBD2 as D (6 bases). Looked up from germline, CDR1 is SGHAT and CDR2 is FQNNGV. Between the trimmed V and J ends, which lost 1 base and 4 bases, there was a span of 11 bases. CDR3 size: 14 residues. Here the CDR3 DNA reads TGTGCCAGCAGCTTAGCGGGAGCTCTTTACGAGCAGTACTTC. Its translation: CASSLAGALYEQYF.

The chain is built from TRBV11-2 and TRBJ2-5, with 7 bases that match TRBD1. Germline V gene lookup returns CDR1 SGHAT and CDR2 FQNNGV. This CDR3 comprises 16 residues. Germline trimming cut 2 bases from V and 4 bases from J; bases unmatched to any gene: 10. CDR3 residues: CASSLSPGQEGETQYF. For the CDR3, the DNA is TGTGCCAGCAGCTTATCACCCGGACAGGAAGGAGAGACCCAGTACTTC.

Note on this clone: The same CDR3 can be traced to other DNA sequences in this sample. DNA for the CDR3: TGTGCCAGCAGCGTAGAGACGGGATGGTACAATGAGCAGTTCTTC. It is translated as CASSVETGWYNEQFF. This chain uses TRBV9 with TRBJ2-1; a possible D gene is TRBD2 (5 bases). The CDR3 has 15 residues. The germline V gene has CDR1 SGDLS and CDR2 YYNGEE. The ends were cut back, 0 bases at V and 4 bases at J, with 11 bases in the middle.

This chain links TRBV4-3 with TRBJ2-3; D perhaps matches TRBD2 (5 bases). CDR1 is LGHNA, CDR2 YSLEER, per germline. The length of the CDR3 is 15 residues. V was clipped by 5 bases and J by 0 bases, with 12 bases between them. The DNA of the CDR3 is TGCGCCAGCAGCGTAGGACTCGCTAGCACAGATACGCAGTATTTT. This translates into CASSVGLASTDTQYF.

J is TRBJ2-1 and V is TRBV9, with 9 bases identical to TRBD1. The length of the CDR3 is 15 residues. The germline gives CDR1 SGDLS, CDR2 YYNGEE. Germline trimming cut 3 bases from V and 3 bases from J; bases unmatched to any gene: 4. The DNA for the CDR3 is TGTGCCAGCAGCGCCCCGGGACAGGGCTACAATGAGCAGTTCTTC. This gives the protein CASSAPGQGYNEQFF.